A selection of T cell receptor beta chains follows, all from one sample in a study of cytotoxic CD8 clonotypes in ibrutinib-treated CLL. Produced via immunoSEQ multiplex PCR; TCRdb's table is partial and in-frame only. Among 140,000 to 150,000 clones listed, 75% to 80% were seen once. The source was PBMCs, collected after 24 months of ibrutinib treatment. Receptor source: a human donor with chronic lymphocytic leukemia. Each CDR3 is given with its conserved first and last residue. D genes are given only for firm matches. Clone size appears in some rows only: once, few, many, or a class for an expanded clone.

j_gene | v_gene | abundance | d_gene | CDR3nt | CDR3aa
TRBJ1-2 | TRBV21-1 | few | - | TGTGCCAGCGGAGGCTATGGCTACACCTTC | CASGGYGYTF
TRBJ2-2 | TRBV18 | few | - | TGTGCCAGCTCACCACCGTCCGGGGAGCTGTTTTTT | CASSPPSGELFF
TRBJ2-1 | TRBV6-5 | - | TRBD1 | TGTGCCAGCAGTTACTCCGGCAGGGGGCCTTACAATGAGCAGTTCTTC | CASSYSGRGPYNEQFF
TRBJ2-1 | TRBV7-9 | - | TRBD1 | TGTGCCAGCAGCCCCCCATGGGACAGGGGGAGTGAGCAGTTCTTC | CASSPPWDRGSEQFF
TRBJ2-7 | TRBV7-2 | few | - | TGTGCCAGCAGCCGACACTGGGACTACGAGCAGTACTTC | CASSRHWDYEQYF
TRBJ1-3 | TRBV5-6 | - | - | TGTGCCAGCAGCTTGGGGGACATTGGAAACACCATATATTTT | CASSLGDIGNTIYF
TRBJ1-4 | TRBV30 | - | - | TGTGCCTGGGGCACTACTAATGAAAAACTGTTTTTT | CAWGTTNEKLFF
TRBJ2-3 | TRBV19 | - | - | TGTGCCAGTAGTATTAGGGAGGCTGGGGATACGCAGTATTTT | CASSIREAGDTQYF
TRBJ2-5 | TRBV11-2 | - | - | TGTGCCAGCAGCTTAGATGCGGCAGAAGAGACCCAGTACTTC | CASSLDAAEETQYF
TRBJ2-3 | TRBV6-4 | - | TRBD2 | TGTGCCAGCAGTGAGGCGGGGGGGAGCACAGATACGCAGTATTTT | CASSEAGGSTDTQYF
TRBJ2-3 | TRBV5-1 | - | - | TGCGCCAGCAGCCCGGGGGACACAGATACGCAGTATTTT | CASSPGDTDTQYF
TRBJ2-1 | TRBV7-8 | - | - | TGTGCCAGCAGCCCCCGGGGGTGGGGGCCTTATGAGCAGTTCTTC | CASSPRGWGPYEQFF